This T cell receptor (beta chain) was recovered during a study of T cells in Graves' hyperthyroidism and ophthalmopathy. General study findings and limits: A model of 13 V-J pairs discriminated ophthalmopathy from stable hyperthyroidism.

Clinical symptoms, serum thyroxine and TRAb, thyroid ultrasound and orbital computed tomography together formed the diagnostic basis. The table lists this clonotype with many counts. The target antigen is unknown. The germline gives CDR1 MNHNS, CDR2 SASEGT. CDR3 length: 16 residues. V shed 6 bases and J 2 bases; nucleotides not matched to a gene: 10. RNA transcripts provided the source from which TCR beta CDR3 regions were amplified. Carried out on the TCR CDR3, a first-round RT-PCR used the HTBI primer set. TCRdb redid the calling of the multiplex PCR reads with MiXCR, one entry per CDR3 protein. The sample carries roughly 380,000 distinct CDR3 sequences, about 14% recorded once.

The receptor's source is a man between 25 and 39 years old with Graves' hyperthyroidism that later progressed to Graves' ophthalmopathy. The sequencing sample was made of blood. The chain uses TRBV6-1 and TRBJ1-5; 7 bases map to TRBD1. The CDR3 DNA follows: TGTGCCAGCAGGCCAGACAGGGATTCGGGCAATCAGCCCCAGCATTTT. Translation gives CASRPDRDSGNQPQHF.